Listed below are T cell receptor beta chains from one sample, sequenced in a study of T cell responses to AZD1222 COVID-19 vaccine. Only in-frame clones appear in the TCRdb table, and some are missing; sequencing was by immunoSEQ multiplex PCR. The repertoire includes some 170,000 clones, around nine tenths of them detected once, and under 2% sits in the top ten. The starting material was peripheral blood, obtained on day 0 of AZD1222 vaccination. These TCRs come from an adult in good health. Both conserved end residues are part of each CDR3. A D gene is named only where the DNA matches it firmly. Some rows mark clone size as missing; the rest say once, few, many or name a class of expanded clone.

d_gene	v_gene	abundance	j_gene	CDR3aa	CDR3nt
TRBD1	TRBV5-4	-	TRBJ2-7	CASSPQGAAYEQYF	TGTGCCAGCAGCCCACAGGGGGCAGCCTACGAGCAGTACTTC
TRBD2	TRBV9	-	TRBJ2-1	CASSVRGSGSGSYNEQFF	TGTGCCAGCAGCGTACGTGGTAGCGGGAGCGGCTCCTACAATGAGCAGTTCTTC
-	TRBV27	-	TRBJ1-4	CASSWVGNEKLFF	TGTGCCAGCAGTTGGGTGGGGAATGAAAAACTGTTTTTT
-	TRBV4-3	-	TRBJ1-3	CASSQVVSGHSGNTIYF	TGCGCCAGCAGCCAAGTAGTCTCAGGCCACTCTGGAAACACCATATATTTT
-	TRBV3-1/TRBV3-2	-	TRBJ2-5	CASSQASGRRYQETQYF	TGTGCCAGCAGCCAAGCCTCGGGACGGCGGTACCAAGAGACCCAGTACTTC
TRBD1	TRBV23-1	-	TRBJ1-5	CASSQSDRVLSQPQHF	TGCGCCAGCAGTCAATCGGACAGGGTGTTAAGTCAGCCCCAGCATTTT
-	TRBV28	-	TRBJ1-3	CASSMGGNGNTIYF	TGTGCCAGCAGCATGGGGGGGAATGGAAACACCATATATTTT
TRBD1	TRBV6-1	-	TRBJ1-1	CASSEVTGGSATEAFF	TGTGCCAGCAGTGAAGTAACAGGGGGCTCGGCCACTGAAGCTTTCTTT
TRBD1	TRBV6-5	-	TRBJ1-6	CAIPTGFNNSPLHF	TGTGCCATCCCGACAGGGTTCAACAATTCACCCCTCCACTTT
-	TRBV27	few	TRBJ1-5	CASSFTGPSNQPQHF	TGTGCCAGCAGTTTCACGGGACCTAGCAATCAGCCCCAGCATTTT
-	TRBV7-2	-	TRBJ1-1	CASSLGALNTEAFF	TGTGCCAGCAGCTTGGGGGCCCTGAACACTGAAGCTTTCTTT
TRBD1	TRBV6-5	-	TRBJ1-5	CASSLDRENQPQHF	TGTGCCAGCAGTCTCGACAGGGAGAATCAGCCCCAGCATTTT
-	TRBV28	-	TRBJ1-2	CASSLLSGGDGYTF	TGTGCCAGCAGTTTACTTAGTGGAGGGGATGGCTACACCTTC
-	TRBV29-1	-	TRBJ1-1	CSVGPSIGVGTEAFF	TGCAGCGTTGGTCCCTCAATAGGGGTGGGGACTGAAGCTTTCTTT
-	TRBV6-5	-	TRBJ1-6	CASSYSGGAPYSPLHF	TGTGCCAGCAGTTACTCTGGGGGGGCCCCTTACTCACCCCTCCACTTT
-	TRBV5-4	few	TRBJ1-4	CASSSDGFNEKLFF	TGTGCCAGCAGCTCGGACGGATTTAATGAAAAACTGTTTTTT
-	TRBV24-1	-	TRBJ2-5	CATSDFGDTQETQYF	TGTGCCACCAGTGATTTCGGCGACACCCAAGAGACCCAGTACTTC
-	TRBV6-1	-	TRBJ1-4	CASRADSNEKLFF	TGTGCCAGCCGGGCAGATTCTAATGAAAAACTGTTTTTT
-	TRBV5-8	once	TRBJ1-1	CASNLRTLRAEAFF	TGTGCCAGCAACCTCAGGACCTTGCGCGCTGAAGCTTTCTTT
-	TRBV30	-	TRBJ1-6	CAWGGPPLHF	TGTGCCTGGGGGGGCCCACCCCTCCACTTT
-	TRBV10-3	-	TRBJ2-5	CAISEYADRQETQYF	TGTGCCATCAGTGAGTACGCGGACCGCCAAGAGACCCAGTACTTC
-	TRBV28	-	TRBJ2-2	CASSLYGEPNTGELFF	TGTGCCAGCAGTTTATATGGGGAGCCGAACACCGGGGAGCTGTTTTTT
-	TRBV30	-	TRBJ1-6	CAWSSAANSPLHF	TGTGCCTGGAGTAGTGCAGCCAATTCACCCCTCCACTTT
-	TRBV5-1	-	TRBJ1-3	CASSFEGPGNTIYF	TGCGCCAGCAGCTTTGAGGGCCCTGGAAACACCATATATTTT
-	TRBV27	-	TRBJ2-2	CASSTTRLATGELFF	TGTGCCAGCAGTACCACCCGCCTAGCCACCGGGGAGCTGTTTTTT
-	TRBV20-1	once	TRBJ1-4	CSANRDEKLFF	TGCAGTGCCAACAGGGATGAAAAACTGTTTTTT
-	TRBV9	-	TRBJ2-3	CASSPSTDTQYF	TGTGCCAGCAGCCCTAGCACAGATACGCAGTATTTT
TRBD1	TRBV12-3/TRBV12-4	few	TRBJ1-2	CATEQGPNYGYTF	TGTGCCACCGAACAGGGGCCAAACTATGGCTACACCTTC
-	TRBV28	-	TRBJ2-1	CASSLGDEQFF	TGTGCCAGCAGTTTGGGGGATGAGCAGTTCTTC
-	TRBV29-1	few	TRBJ1-1	CSVDALNTEAFF	TGCAGCGTTGATGCCCTGAACACTGAAGCTTTCTTT
-	TRBV19	once	TRBJ2-2	CASSIGTPWGMAELFF	TGTGCCAGTAGTATCGGGACACCATGGGGTATGGCGGAGCTGTTTTTT
-	TRBV5-8	-	TRBJ1-3	CASSLGQLSGSGNTIYF	TGTGCCAGCAGCTTGGGACAGCTTTCCGGCTCTGGAAACACCATATATTTT
TRBD2	TRBV29-1	-	TRBJ2-1	CSVTSSGSYNEQFF	TGCAGCGTAACGTCTAGCGGATCTTACAATGAGCAGTTCTTC